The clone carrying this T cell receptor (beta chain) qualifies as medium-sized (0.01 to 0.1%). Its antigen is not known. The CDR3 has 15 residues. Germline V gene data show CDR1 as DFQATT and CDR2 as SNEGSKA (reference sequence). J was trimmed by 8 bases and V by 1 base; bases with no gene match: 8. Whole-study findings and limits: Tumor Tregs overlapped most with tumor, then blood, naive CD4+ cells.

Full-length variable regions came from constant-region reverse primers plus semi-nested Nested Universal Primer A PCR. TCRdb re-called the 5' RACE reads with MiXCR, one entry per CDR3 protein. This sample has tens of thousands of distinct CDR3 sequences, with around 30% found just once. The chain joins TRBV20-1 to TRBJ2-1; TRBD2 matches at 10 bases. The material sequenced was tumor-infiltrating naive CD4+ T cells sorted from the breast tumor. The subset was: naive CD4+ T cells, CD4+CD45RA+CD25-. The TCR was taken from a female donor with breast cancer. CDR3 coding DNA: TGCAGTGCTAGAGGAAGCGGGAGGGATATGTATGAGCAGTTCTTC. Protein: CSARGSGRDMYEQFF.